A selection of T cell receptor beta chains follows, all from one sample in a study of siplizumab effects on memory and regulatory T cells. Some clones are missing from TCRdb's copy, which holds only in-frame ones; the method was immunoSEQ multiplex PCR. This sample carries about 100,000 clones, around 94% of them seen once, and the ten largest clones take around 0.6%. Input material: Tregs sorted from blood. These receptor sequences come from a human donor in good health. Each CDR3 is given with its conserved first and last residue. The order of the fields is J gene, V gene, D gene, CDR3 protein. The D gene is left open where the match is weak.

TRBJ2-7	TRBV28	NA	CATRGSTYEQYF
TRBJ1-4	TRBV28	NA	CASTPGEKLFF
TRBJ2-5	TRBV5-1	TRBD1	CASKKAGQGGETQYF
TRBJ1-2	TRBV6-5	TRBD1	CASSYSQDRAGYTF
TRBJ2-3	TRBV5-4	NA	CASSSPGRDTQYF
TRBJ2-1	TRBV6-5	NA	CASSRTSAAYNEQFF
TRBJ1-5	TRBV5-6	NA	CASREERDFNQPQHF
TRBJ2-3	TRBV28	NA	CASSQLGLASTDTQYF
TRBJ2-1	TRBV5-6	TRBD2	CASSLLSGSSYNEQFF
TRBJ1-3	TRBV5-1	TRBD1	CASSLAMIGGASGNTIYF
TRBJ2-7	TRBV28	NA	CATRTAHSYEQYF
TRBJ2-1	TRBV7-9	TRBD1	CASSLGAGGNEQFF
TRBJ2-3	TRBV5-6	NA	CASNENPTDTQYF
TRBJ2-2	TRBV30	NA	CAWSSAGELFF
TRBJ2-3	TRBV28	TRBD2	CASSRIGRLAGSTDTQYF
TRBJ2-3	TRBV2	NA	CASSDGRDTQYF
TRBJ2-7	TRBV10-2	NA	CASSGSPGLNYEQYF
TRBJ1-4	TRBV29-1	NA	CSANLSPNEKLFF
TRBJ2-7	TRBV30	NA	CAWKGVLYEQYF
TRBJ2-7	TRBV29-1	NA	CSVGNQYEQYF
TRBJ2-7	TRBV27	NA	CASSLGRGSRTYEQYF
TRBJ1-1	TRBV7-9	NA	CASSLENTEAFF
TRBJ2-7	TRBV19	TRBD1	CASSTQDRGRREQYF
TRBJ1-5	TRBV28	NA	CASSIGIQQHF
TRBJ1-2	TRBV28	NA	CASSFEGPYGYTF
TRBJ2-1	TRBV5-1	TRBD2	CASSRSSGAYNEQFF
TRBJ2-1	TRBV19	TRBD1	CASSRQGAPLISYNEQFF
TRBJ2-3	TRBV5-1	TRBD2	CASSLTSGRDTQYF
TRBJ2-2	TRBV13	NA	CAGSFVAGELFF
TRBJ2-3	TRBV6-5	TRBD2	CASSSRLALRVDTQYF
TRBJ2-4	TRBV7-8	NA	CASSLVGSENIQYF
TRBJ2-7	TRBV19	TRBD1	CASSIRDRGGNEQYF
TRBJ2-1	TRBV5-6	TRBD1	CASSLDRGHFHEQFF
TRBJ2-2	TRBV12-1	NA	CASSHRIDRGGTGELFF
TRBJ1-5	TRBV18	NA	CASSRSGGAAGNQPQHF
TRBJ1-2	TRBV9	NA	CASSGQRNYGYTF
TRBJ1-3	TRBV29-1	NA	CSIQLGAGIRNTIYF
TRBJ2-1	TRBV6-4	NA	CASSPARVKRNEQFF
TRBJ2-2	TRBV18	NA	CASSPLGEDTTYKTGELFF
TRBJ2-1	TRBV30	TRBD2	CAWRKLSSGNSYNEQFF
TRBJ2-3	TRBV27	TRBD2	CASLRGGRATDTQYF
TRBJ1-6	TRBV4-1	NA	CASSQDLGGSRNSPLHF
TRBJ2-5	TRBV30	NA	CAWSGGKQETQYF
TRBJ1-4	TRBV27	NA	CASSPSRWGEKLFF
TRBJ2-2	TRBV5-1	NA	CASSPTGNTGELFF
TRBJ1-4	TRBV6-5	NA	CASSVTGFGEKLFF
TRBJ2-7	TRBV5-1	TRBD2	CASSLASSGRWGYEQYF
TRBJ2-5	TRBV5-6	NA	CASSPRRQGRETQYF
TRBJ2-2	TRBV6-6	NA	CASSYISAGNTGELFF
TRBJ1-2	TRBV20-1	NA	CSASNYGYTF
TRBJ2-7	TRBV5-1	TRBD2	CASSLVASGSNEQYF
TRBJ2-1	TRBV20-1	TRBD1	CSANRGQPFF
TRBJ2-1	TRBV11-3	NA	CASSFYPGTHNEQFF
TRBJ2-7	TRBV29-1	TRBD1	CSGWAGGGYEQYF
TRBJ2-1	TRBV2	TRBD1	CASKSATGADWHEQFF
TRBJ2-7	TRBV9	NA	CASSVEQAYEQYF
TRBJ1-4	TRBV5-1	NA	CASSSGVNEKLFF
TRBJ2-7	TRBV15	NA	CATSGFAGAYEQYF
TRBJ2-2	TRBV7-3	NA	CASSLNRQSGELFF